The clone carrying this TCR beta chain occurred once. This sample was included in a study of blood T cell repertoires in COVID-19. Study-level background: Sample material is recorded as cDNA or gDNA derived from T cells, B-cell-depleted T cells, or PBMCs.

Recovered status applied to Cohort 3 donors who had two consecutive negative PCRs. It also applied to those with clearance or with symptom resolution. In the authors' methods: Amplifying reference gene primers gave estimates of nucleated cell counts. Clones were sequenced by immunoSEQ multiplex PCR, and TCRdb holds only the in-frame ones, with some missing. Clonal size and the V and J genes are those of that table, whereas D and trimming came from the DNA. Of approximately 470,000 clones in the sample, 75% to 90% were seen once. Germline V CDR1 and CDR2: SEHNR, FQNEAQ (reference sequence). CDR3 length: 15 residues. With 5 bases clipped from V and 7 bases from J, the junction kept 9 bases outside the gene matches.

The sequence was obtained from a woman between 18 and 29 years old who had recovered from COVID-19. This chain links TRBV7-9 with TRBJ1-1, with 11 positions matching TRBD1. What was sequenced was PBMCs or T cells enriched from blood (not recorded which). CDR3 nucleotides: TGTGCCAGCAGCCAGGGGAGGACAGGGGGCCGTGAAGCTTTCTTT. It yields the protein CASSQGRTGGREAFF.